A single sample is the source of the 25 T cell receptor beta chains below, sequenced in a study of blood T cell repertoires in COVID-19. Some clones are missing from TCRdb's copy, which holds only in-frame ones; the method was immunoSEQ multiplex PCR. The sample holds tens of thousands of clones, around 83% seen once. The sequenced sample was peripheral blood. The receptors derive from a man in his fifties with active COVID-19.

V usage is TRBV5-1 and J usage is TRBJ2-1, with 8 positions matching TRBD2. The CDR3 spans 15 residues. The germline CDR1 and CDR2 sequences are SGHRS and YFSETQ. The ends lost 4 bases at V and 8 bases at J; junction bases unmatched: 11. CDR3: CASSLDRRGADEQFF. CDR3 in DNA: TGCGCCAGCAGCCTCGATCGGCGGGGGGCGGATGAGCAGTTCTTC. Together with reference TRBV5-1 and TRBJ2-1, the CDR3 gives the full variable domain: KAGVTQTPRYLIKTRGQQVTLSCSPISGHRSVSWYQQTPGQGLQFLFEYFSETQRNKGNFPGRFSGRQFSNSRSEMNVSTLELGDSALYLCASSLDRRGADEQFFGPGTRLTVL.

V is TRBV11-2 and J is TRBJ2-5, with TRBD1 matching 8 bases. Trimming cost V 5 bases and J 4 bases; bases outside gene matches: 6. The germline V gene encodes CDR1 SGHAT and CDR2 FQNNGV. The CDR3 spans 14 residues. The CDR3 sequence is CASSAFTGGETQYF. For the CDR3, the DNA is TGTGCCAGCAGCGCTTTCACAGGGGGAGAGACCCAGTACTTC.

This clone was found once. V usage is TRBV7-2 and J usage is TRBJ2-5; the D is unclear. Germline V lookup: CDR1 SGHTA, CDR2 FQGNSA. The CDR3 spans 14 residues. V was shortened by 5 bases and J by 5 bases, with 15 bases between the two germline ends. Written as DNA, the CDR3 is TGTGCCAGCAGCCCCGTCCTCAGAGCGGAGACCCAGTACTTC. Its protein is CASSPVLRAETQYF.

V is TRBV7-2 and J is TRBJ2-7; TRBD2 aligns across 10 bases. Germline CDR1 reads SGHTA; CDR2 reads FQGNSA. The CDR3 is 15 residues long. V lost 5 bases, J lost 1 base, and 5 bases stayed unmatched. CDR3 region: CASSPSSGSSYEQYF. In DNA, the CDR3 is TGTGCCAGCAGCCCTTCTAGCGGGAGTTCCTACGAGCAGTACTTC.

The chain employs TRBV12-5 and TRBJ1-1, with D possibly being TRBD1 (6 bases). Looked up from germline, CDR1 is LGHNT and CDR2 is FRNRAP. The CDR3 contains 15 residues. V lost 3 bases to trimming and J lost 3 bases, with 14 bases between them. CDR3 region: CASGFPTGRDTEAFF. The DNA of the CDR3 is TGTGCTAGTGGTTTTCCGACAGGACGGGACACTGAAGCTTTCTTT.

V is TRBV6-6 and J is TRBJ1-1; 9 bases map to TRBD1. The CDR3 runs to 16 residues. V trimming: 5 bases; J trimming: 1 base; junction bases outside the gene matches: 8. Germline loops: CDR1 MNHNY, CDR2 SVGAGI (reference sequence). CDR3 nucleotide sequence: TGTGCCAGCAGTACACTAACAGGGGGCTGGAACACTGAAGCTTTCTTT. It translates to CASSTLTGGWNTEAFF.

The chain links TRBV19 to TRBJ2-3, with 7 nucleotides matching TRBD2. The CDR3 is made up of 14 amino acids. Losses at the gene ends were 1 base for V and 6 bases for J; bases not matched to a gene: 4. The germline V gene has CDR1 LNHDA and CDR2 SQIVND (reference sequence). CDR3 sequence: CASSIAGGGDTQYF. CDR3 DNA sequence: TGTGCCAGTAGTATAGCCGGGGGAGGGGATACGCAGTATTTT.

The CDR3 region is CAPGYEQYF. CDR3 bases: TGTGCCCCCGGCTACGAGCAGTACTTC. V gene TRBV19 combines with J gene TRBJ2-7; unclear D gene. V lost 11 bases and J lost 3, with 5 bases in between. This CDR3 region has 9 residues. From germline, CDR1 is LNHDA and CDR2 SQIVND (reference sequence).

The chain couples TRBV19 to TRBJ1-4, with 12 bases fitting TRBD1. The V gene's germline CDR1 is LNHDA and CDR2 SQIVND (reference sequence). This CDR3 is 16 amino acids long. Trimming at V came to 8 bases and at J to 5 bases, leaving 9 bases not matched to a gene. The CDR3 spells CASAPGQGARNEKLFF. Written as DNA, the CDR3 is TGTGCCAGTGCCCCGGGACAGGGGGCAAGGAATGAAAAACTGTTTTTT. Together with reference TRBV19 and TRBJ1-4, the CDR3 gives the full variable domain: DGGITQSPKYLFRKEGQNVTLSCEQNLNHDAMYWYRQDPGQGLRLIYYSQIVNDFQKGDIAEGYSVSREKKESFPLTVTSAQKNPTAFYLCASAPGQGARNEKLFFGSGTQLSVL.

V and J are TRBV18 and TRBJ2-1, with TRBD2 matching 9 bases. Germline CDR1 reads KGHSH; CDR2 reads LQKENI. The V and J ends lost 3 bases and 8 bases, in that order; junction bases with no gene match: 11. The CDR3 is 16 amino acids. In DNA form, the CDR3 reads TGTGCCAGCTCACCGAAAAGCGGGGGGCCAACAGATGAGCAGTTCTTC. Translation: CASSPKSGGPTDEQFF. The whole variable domain, remainder taken from reference TRBV18 and TRBJ2-1, is NAGVMQNPRHLVRRRGQEARLRCSPMKGHSHVYWYRQLPEEGLKFMVYLQKENIIDESGMPKERFSAEFPKEGPSILRIQQVVRGDSAAYFCASSPKSGGPTDEQFFGPGTRLTVL.

This rearrangement joins TRBV25-1 to TRBJ1-5, with 10 nucleotides matching TRBD1. J was trimmed by 7 bases and V by 6 bases; bases with no gene match: 6. CDR3 length equals 14 residues. Germline loops: CDR1 MGHDK, CDR2 SYGVNS. CDR3 nucleotide sequence: TGTGCCAGCAGGGGGGACAGGGGCGAGCAGCCCCAGCATTTT. Protein: CASRGDRGEQPQHF.

V and J are TRBV9 and TRBJ2-3; D might be TRBD2 (7 bases). This CDR3 has 16 residues. The germline V gene encodes CDR1 SGDLS and CDR2 YYNGEE. V was pared by 4 bases and J by 2 bases, with 17 bases between. CDR3 DNA: TGTGCCAGCAGCTTCCACGGGGGGCGGAACACAGATACGCAGTATTTT. This translates into CASSFHGGRNTDTQYF.

This rearrangement joins TRBV5-8 to TRBJ2-5; TRBD1 agrees at 12 bases. Germline V CDR1 and CDR2: SGHTS, YDEGEE. V was clipped by 4 bases and J by 2 bases; unmatched bases: 6. The CDR3 length is 16 residues. CDR3 residues: CASSMGQGAFQETQYF. Written as DNA, the CDR3 is TGTGCCAGCAGCATGGGACAGGGGGCCTTTCAAGAGACCCAGTACTTC.

The chain recombines TRBV19 with TRBJ1-2, with unresolved D. CDR1 and CDR2 from the germline V gene are LNHDA and SQIVND (reference sequence). The length of the CDR3 is 17 residues. The ends were cut back, 4 bases at V and 4 bases at J, with 22 bases in the middle. CDR3 sequence reads: CASSTQSTEATRYGYTF. The CDR3 bases are TGTGCCAGTAGTACCCAATCGACGGAGGCGACCCGCTATGGCTACACCTTC.

The chain has TRBV27 and TRBJ2-3; possibly TRBD1 for D (7 bases). The germline gives CDR1 MNHEY, CDR2 SMNVEV (reference sequence). The CDR3 is 13 amino acids. The V and J ends lost 7 bases and 8 bases respectively, with 16 bases between them. The CDR3 DNA reads as TGTGCCAGCATGCGGGACAGATCCGGTACGCAGTATTTT. It is translated as CASMRDRSGTQYF.

This chain connects TRBV7-6 to TRBJ2-2, with TRBD2 matching 8 bases. Germline CDR1 SGHVS, CDR2 FNYEAQ. There are 17 residues in the CDR3. V shed 1 base and J 3 bases; nucleotides not matched to a gene: 7. The CDR3, as DNA: TGTGCCAGCAGCTTAGGGTCCAGCGGGAGCGACACCGGGGAGCTGTTTTTT. It specifies CASSLGSSGSDTGELFF.

The chain employs TRBV3-1 (or the pseudogene TRBV3-2) and TRBJ1-3, with D perhaps matching TRBD1 (6 bases). The V end was cut by 4 bases, the J end by 0 bases, with 16 bases between. The CDR3 runs to 17 residues. Germline values: CDR1 LGHDT, CDR2 YNNKEL (reference sequence). CDR3 DNA: TGTGCCAGCAGCCCTAAATACGGACAGAGCTCTGGAAACACCATATATTTT. This gives the protein CASSPKYGQSSGNTIYF.

This chain connects TRBV5-1 to TRBJ2-2, with a possible D match to TRBD1 (6 bases). The CDR3 contains 16 residues. Germline loops: CDR1 SGHRS, CDR2 YFSETQ. Trimming left V 3 bases short and J 0 bases short, with 12 bases between. The CDR3 protein is CASSSPGVPNTGELFF. For the CDR3, the DNA is TGCGCCAGCAGCTCCCCAGGGGTGCCGAACACCGGGGAGCTGTTTTTT.

The chain is built from TRBV9 and TRBJ2-3; 9 bases are shared with TRBD2. Germline loops: CDR1 SGDLS, CDR2 YYNGEE. Unmatched junction bases numbered 11, after V lost 0 bases and J lost 9 bases. CDR3 length: 16 amino acids. This chain's CDR3 is CASSVEVAGVPSTQYF. CDR3 coding DNA: TGTGCCAGCAGCGTAGAGGTAGCGGGAGTTCCCTCAACGCAGTATTTT.

V is TRBV19 and J is TRBJ1-5; D ambiguous. Germline values: CDR1 LNHDA, CDR2 SQIVND (reference sequence). This CDR3 region has 13 residues. V lost 5 bases and J lost 5, with 10 bases in between. The CDR3 is CASSPVRDQPQHF. For the CDR3, the DNA is TGTGCCAGTAGTCCCGTGCGTGATCAGCCCCAGCATTTT.

The rearrangement links TRBV11-1 to TRBJ2-2, with D perhaps TRBD2 (5 bases). CDR3 length: 16 residues. Per the germline V gene, CDR1 is SGHAT and CDR2 is FQDESV (reference sequence). The V end was cut by 5 bases, the J end by 1 base, with 14 bases between. The chain's CDR3 is CASSQRQAGNTGELFF. CDR3 in DNA: TGTGCCAGCAGCCAACGTCAGGCGGGGAACACCGGGGAGCTGTTTTTT.

V gene TRBV27 combines with J gene TRBJ1-6, with D unclear. The CDR3 runs to 14 residues. V was pared by 2 bases and J by 9 bases, with 11 bases between. Germline V gene lookup returns CDR1 MNHEY and CDR2 SMNVEV (reference sequence). Here the CDR3 reads CASSLGRESSPLHF. In DNA, the CDR3 is TGTGCCAGCAGTTTAGGGAGGGAGAGTTCACCCCTCCACTTT.

This clone was picked up one time. The CDR3 DNA follows: TGTGCCAGCAGCTTGGCAGGGGTCGCCGGCTATGGCTACACCTTC. Translating gives CASSLAGVAGYGYTF. The gene calls are TRBV5-4 and TRBJ1-2; weak D call: TRBD1 (6 bases). With 0 bases removed from V and 4 bases from J, the gap between germline ends came to 13 bases. Germline V lookup: CDR1 SGHNT, CDR2 YYREEE (reference sequence). The CDR3 consists of 15 residues.

The chain recombines TRBV20-1 with TRBJ1-1; D is perhaps TRBD1 (6 bases). CDR3 length: 11 residues. CDR1 DFQATT and CDR2 SNEGSKA come from the germline V gene (reference sequence). V lost 8 bases to trimming and J lost 7 bases, with 14 bases between them. The CDR3 here is CSQGQVGEAFF. CDR3 bases: TGCAGTCAGGGGCAGGTAGGTGAAGCTTTCTTT.

V gene TRBV28 combines with J gene TRBJ2-2; unclear D gene. The germline V gene has CDR1 MDHEN and CDR2 SYDVKM. V was shortened by 2 bases and J by 3 bases, with 4 bases between the two germline ends. The CDR3 consists of 13 residues. CDR3 in amino acids: CASSLIDTGELFF. CDR3 DNA sequence: TGTGCCAGCAGTTTAATCGACACCGGGGAGCTGTTTTTT.